The rows below give T cell receptor beta chains drawn from one sample of a study of T cell responses to AZD1222 COVID-19 vaccine. Data came from immunoSEQ multiplex PCR; TCRdb stores just in-frame clones and leaves some out. The table records some 150,000 clones, approximately 95% of them present only once. This sample comprised peripheral blood, obtained on day 0 of AZD1222 vaccination. The receptor source for this set is an adult in good health. Each CDR3 is given with its conserved first and last residue. A D gene is named only where the DNA matches it firmly. Clone size is not always given. Where it is, it says once, few, many or a class for expanded clones.

CDR3 length	clone size	D gene	V gene	J gene	CDR3 protein	CDR3 DNA
15	once	-	TRBV19	TRBJ1-1	CASSIPDSENTEAFF	TGTGCCAGTAGTATTCCGGACTCGGAGAACACTGAAGCTTTCTTT
12	-	-	TRBV5-1	TRBJ1-4	CASSLIGEKLFF	TGCGCCAGCAGCTTGATCGGGGAAAAACTGTTTTTT
14	-	TRBD1	TRBV18	TRBJ1-2	CASSPASGGYGYTF	TGTGCCAGCTCACCAGCATCAGGGGGCTATGGCTACACCTTC
14	-	-	TRBV29-1	TRBJ1-1	CSVARTVMNTEAFF	TGCAGCGTTGCTCGGACAGTCATGAACACTGAAGCTTTCTTT
14	-	-	TRBV5-1	TRBJ1-2	CASNLDQVYSGYTF	TGCGCCAGCAACTTGGACCAGGTTTATAGTGGCTACACCTTC
15	-	-	TRBV7-6	TRBJ2-7	CASSRGQPDGRKQYF	TGTGCCAGCAGCAGAGGACAGCCCGATGGGCGTAAGCAGTACTTC
15	-	-	TRBV28	TRBJ1-4	CASRVQRGRNEKLFF	TGTGCCAGCAGAGTTCAAAGGGGAAGAAATGAAAAACTGTTTTTT
16	-	TRBD1	TRBV6-1	TRBJ1-5	CASSDEGQFLNQPQHF	TGTGCCAGCAGTGATGAGGGACAGTTCCTCAATCAGCCCCAGCATTTT
15	-	TRBD2	TRBV6-5	TRBJ2-7	CASSWTSGSIYEQYF	TGTGCCAGCAGTTGGACTAGCGGGAGCATCTACGAGCAGTACTTC
14	-	-	TRBV5-1	TRBJ1-1	CASSSGQRSAEAFF	TGCGCCAGCAGCTCGGGACAAAGGTCCGCTGAAGCTTTCTTT
15	-	-	TRBV5-1	TRBJ1-6	CASSPGRGYNSPLHF	TGCGCCAGCAGCCCCGGGCGGGGCTATAATTCACCCCTCCACTTT